This T cell receptor beta chain was identified in a study of Graves' ophthalmopathy and Graves' hyperthyroidism (dated by TCRdb to 2016 to 2019). Notes on the research overall: Peripheral blood was collected at initial diagnosis, before any treatment. The study used signatures of the TCR beta repertoire to tell Graves' ophthalmopathy apart from Graves' hyperthyroidism and to predict which patients would progress to ophthalmopathy. In total, 120 to 150 blood samples were TCR-sequenced: some 40 ophthalmopathy, 75 hyperthyroidism and approximately 17 hyperthyroidism-to-ophthalmopathy patients. A discovery set of 95 to 100 patients (more than 40 ophthalmopathy, just over 55 stable hyperthyroidism) was enrolled to explore V-J signatures distinguishing ophthalmopathy from hyperthyroidism. The independent validation cohort included 20 or so hyperthyroidism patients plus 17 patients who later progressed from hyperthyroidism to ophthalmopathy. T-cell repertoires of thyroid tissue and blood were compared in six hyperthyroidism patients. Once sampling was done, hyperthyroidism patients were given methimazole at a starting dose of 30 mg daily, while ophthalmopathy patients were given high-dose intravenous methylprednisolone. Paper-wide results and their limitations: Most of the expanded thyroid clonotypes with a frequency above 0.001 were also detected in blood, and it was suggested that the thyroid immune response may be reflected by blood repertoires. In validation, the model predicted ophthalmopathy progression with about 64% sensitivity and roughly 72% specificity; 12 predicted patients were CT-confirmed with GO in a median of approximately 6.2 months. Sample size was not predetermined statistically, and investigators were not blinded to group allocation. In cross-validation, the 13-signature model distinguished ophthalmopathy from stable hyperthyroidism with approximately 85% sensitivity and just under 84% specificity, and in the test set the corresponding values were about 80% and 75%.

A word on this clonotype: Its antigen is still unknown. No clone much larger than this one lies a single base away; base qualities are absent.

From the germline V gene, CDR1 is SGHRS and CDR2 is YFSETQ. The CDR3 covers 12 residues, taking in both the cysteine and the phenylalanine. Solely the CDR3 DNA is kept, with 36 bases framed from the first base. Ophthalmopathy patients had moderately to severely active disease, Clinical Activity Score of at least 3, NOSPECS grade of at least 4, and disease duration under 3 months. Patients with other autoimmune diseases, uncontrolled infections, pregnancy or lactation were excluded from the study. Clinical symptoms, serum thyroxine, TRAb, thyroid ultrasound and orbital computed tomography were used for diagnosis. Using Ficoll-Paque density gradient centrifugation, PBMCs were isolated from less than 13 ml of fresh peripheral blood. Total RNA was extracted with Trizol reagent and quality-checked on an Agilent 2100 Bioanalyzer. For repertoire sequencing, TCR beta CDR3 regions were amplified from RNA transcripts. A first-round RT-PCR used HTBI primers with the Qiagen OneStep RT-PCR kit, followed by a second-round multiplex PCR, size selection and purification. Libraries were sequenced on an Illumina HiSeq2000 using paired-end 100 bp reads. The study's processing was this. Reads were processed with SOAPnuke, discarding reads with adapters, uncalled bases, mean Phred below 15, or no exact constant-primer or identifier match. High-quality paired reads were merged with COPE v1.2.5. Each unique nucleotide sequence was defined as a clonotype, and clonotypes were aligned to IMGT TRB V, D and J references with MiTCR v1.1. Analysis was restricted to V-J combinations with a frequency above 0.0001, which covered roughly 99% of repertoires. A TCR clonal expansion and chaos score per V-J combination was defined as the ratio of F50 clonal expansion to chaos observed in the TCRdist matrix. Welch's t-statistics and random forest were used to narrow the features down to about a dozen V-J combinations, which were then fed into a naive Bayes classifier. The similarity between thyroid and blood repertoires was quantified using the Morisita-Horn index. Using fastp trimming at Q25 and MiXCR clonotype assembly, TCRdb reanalyzed the public sequencing data and kept in-frame beta chains. Entries that share a CDR3 protein sequence are merged under the most common genes and DNA. Clone size and V and J calls follow TCRdb, not the original study. The table for this sample lists hundreds of thousands of distinct CDR3 sequences; roughly 40% of them were counted only once. The ten largest make up about 40% of the sample.

This clonotype was sampled from an adult man with Graves' ophthalmopathy. Sequences were obtained from peripheral blood. The chain employs TRBV5-1 and TRBJ2-5; no D gene call is confident. Matching the DNA end better, TRBJ2-1 makes the J call doubtful. In nucleotides, the sequence is TGCGCCAGCAGCTACAGCCAAGAGACCCAGTTCTTC. The resulting protein is CASSYSQETQFF.